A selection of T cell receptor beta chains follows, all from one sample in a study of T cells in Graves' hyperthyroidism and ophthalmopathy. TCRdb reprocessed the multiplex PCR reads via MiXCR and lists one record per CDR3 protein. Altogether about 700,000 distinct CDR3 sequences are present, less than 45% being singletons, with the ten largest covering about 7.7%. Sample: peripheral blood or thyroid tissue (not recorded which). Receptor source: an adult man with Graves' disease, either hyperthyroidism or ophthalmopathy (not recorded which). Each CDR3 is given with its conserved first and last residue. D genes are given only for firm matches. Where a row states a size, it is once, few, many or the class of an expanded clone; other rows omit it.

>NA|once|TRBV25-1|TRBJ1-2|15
TGTGCCAGCAGTGAATGGTGGGCCAGGGACTATGGCTACACCTTC
CASSEWWARDYGYTF
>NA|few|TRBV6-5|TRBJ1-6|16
TGTGCCAGCAGTTACTCGACGGGTGGGTGGAGGTCACCCCTCCACTTT
CASSYSTGGWRSPLHF
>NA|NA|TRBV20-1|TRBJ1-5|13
TGCAGTGCGTCAAGCGATCCCAATCAGCCCCAGCATTTT
CSASSDPNQPQHF
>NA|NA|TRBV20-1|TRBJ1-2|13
TGCAGCGAAGTTACAGCCCCAGACTATGGCTACACCTTC
CSEVTAPDYGYTF
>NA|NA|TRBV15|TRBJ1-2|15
TGTGCCAGCAGCCCGGCCCGGGGCGACGGGTATGGCTACACCTTC
CASSPARGDGYGYTF
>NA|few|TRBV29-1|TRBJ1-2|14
TGCAGCGTTGAGGACAACCCCCCTCTGTATGGCTACACCTTC
CSVEDNPPLYGYTF
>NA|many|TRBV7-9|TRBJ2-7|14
TGTGCCAGCAGCTTAGGAGTAGGCACCTACGAGCAGTACTTC
CASSLGVGTYEQYF
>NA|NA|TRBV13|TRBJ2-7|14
TGTGCCAGCAGCTTAGGGATGAGCTCCTACGAGCAGTACTTC
CASSLGMSSYEQYF
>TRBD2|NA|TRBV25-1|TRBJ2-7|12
TGTGCTATAGGGACTAGCGGCTACGAGCAGTACTTC
CAIGTSGYEQYF
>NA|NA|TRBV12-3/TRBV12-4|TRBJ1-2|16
TGTGCCAGCAGTATCTCCGGGACACCGACTAACTATGGCTACACCTTC
CASSISGTPTNYGYTF
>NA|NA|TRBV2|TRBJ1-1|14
TGTGCCAGCAGTGAACCCACTTCTGGCAGGGAAGCTTTCTTT
CASSEPTSGREAFF
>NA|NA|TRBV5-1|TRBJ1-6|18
TGCGCCAGCAGCTTGGTGGGGGGTTTCGGCGCCCAAGGTTCACCCCTCCACTTT
CASSLVGGFGAQGSPLHF
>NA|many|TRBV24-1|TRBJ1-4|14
TGTGCCACCAGTAAGGACAGCGTGAATGAAAAACTGTTTTTT
CATSKDSVNEKLFF
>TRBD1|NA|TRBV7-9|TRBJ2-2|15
TGTGCCAGCAGCTTCGCAGGGGGCCGAACCGGGGAGCTGTTTTTT
CASSFAGGRTGELFF
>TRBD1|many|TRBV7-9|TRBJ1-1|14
TGTGCCAGCAGCTCCCTGGACAGGGGCACTGAAGCTTTCTTT
CASSSLDRGTEAFF